This entry lists 24 T cell receptor beta chains sequenced from one sample in a study of blood T cells in healthy people across ages. Primed by a sample-barcoded 5' primer and a J-beta primer mix, a second PCR proceeded for 7 to 11 cycles. Each CDR3 protein gets one entry after TCRdb re-called the 5' RACE reads with MiXCR. Found here are 650,000 to 900,000 distinct CDR3 sequences, around 62% of them singletons; the top ten hold roughly 25%. Material for sequencing was blood. These TCRs come from a man aged 30 to 39 in good health.

Only a few counts were recorded for this clonotype. The chain employs TRBV5-1 and TRBJ1-2, with a possible D match to TRBD1 (6 bases). The V gene's germline CDR1 is SGHRS and CDR2 YFSETQ. Trimming shortened V by 4 bases and J by 4 bases, and 17 bases separated the two germline ends. The CDR3 is made up of 15 amino acids. The CDR3 region has the DNA TGCGCCAGCAGCCCAAGACAGGTCGGTCTCTATGGCTACACCTTC. Translation gives CASSPRQVGLYGYTF.

V usage is TRBV12-3 or TRBV12-4 and J usage is TRBJ2-2, with D hard to call. Trimming stripped 2 bases from V and 3 bases from J, with 4 bases between. This CDR3 is built from 13 residues. This CDR3 is CASSLPYTGELFF. Here the CDR3 DNA reads TGTGCCAGCAGTTTACCTTACACCGGGGAGCTGTTTTTT.

The chain has TRBV28 and TRBJ2-7; D call uncertain. The last part of the DNA fits TRBJ2-5 better; the J call may be wrong. This CDR3 is 14 amino acids long. Per germline, CDR1 MDHEN and CDR2 SYDVKM. The CDR3 sequence is CASKSGRYQETQYF. The CDR3 nucleotides are TGTGCCAGCAAGTCGGGCCGGTACCAAGAGACCCAGTACTTC.

The chain carries TRBV20-1 and TRBJ1-1; unclear D gene. From germline, CDR1 is DFQATT and CDR2 SNEGSKA (reference sequence). Trimming left V 6 bases short and J 1 base short, with 9 bases between. There are 12 residues in the CDR3. The CDR3 DNA reads TGCAGTGCCCCTGCGCGGAACACTGAAGCTTTCTTT. Translated: CSAPARNTEAFF.

This clonotype showed up just a few times. The chain links TRBV28 to TRBJ2-7; 8 bases align to TRBD1. Germline-derived CDR1 and CDR2 are MDHEN and SYDVKM. The ends lost 6 bases at V and 3 bases at J; junction bases unmatched: 10. The CDR3 is made up of 15 amino acids. CDR3 nucleotides: TGTGCCAGCAGATATACCCAGGGGGCTTTCTACGAGCAGTACTTC. Protein sequence: CASRYTQGAFYEQYF.

This chain joins TRBV9 and TRBJ2-1; TRBD1 matches 9 bases. Trimming cost V 0 bases and J 6 bases; bases outside gene matches: 13. Germline CDR1 reads SGDLS; CDR2 reads YYNGEE. The CDR3 is made up of 18 amino acids. In nucleotides, the CDR3 is TGTGCCAGCAGCGTAGGGGGACAGGGAGCCCCTCCCTGCAATGAGCAGTTCTTC. Amino acids: CASSVGGQGAPPCNEQFF.

The chain combines TRBV28 with TRBJ1-1; D uncertain. The ends were cut back, 2 bases at V and 0 bases at J, with 19 bases in the middle. Germline V CDR1 and CDR2: MDHEN, SYDVKM. The CDR3 length is 18 residues. The CDR3 nucleotides are TGTGCCAGCAGTTTAAGCCGCACTGTTGCTCACCTGAACACTGAAGCTTTCTTT. Its translation: CASSLSRTVAHLNTEAFF.

The chain employs TRBV18 and TRBJ2-1, with 8 nucleotides matching TRBD2. This CDR3 comprises 17 residues. The germline V gene has CDR1 KGHSH and CDR2 LQKENI. Trimming removed 3 bases from V and 3 bases from J; junction bases left unmatched: 10. The CDR3 here is CASSPGASGRSYNEQFF. The CDR3 nucleotides read TGTGCCAGCTCACCGGGGGCTAGCGGGCGCAGCTACAATGAGCAGTTCTTC.

The chain is built from TRBV7-8 and TRBJ2-3; 10 positions match TRBD2. Looked up from germline, CDR1 is SGHVS and CDR2 is FQNEAQ. The CDR3 runs to 16 residues. Germline trimming cut 4 bases from V and 4 bases from J; bases unmatched to any gene: 8. CDR3 in DNA: TGTGCCAGCAGCTCCAAGCGGGGGGGCCAGTCAGATACGCAGTATTTT. It specifies CASSSKRGGQSDTQYF.

The chain is built from TRBV28 and TRBJ2-1; 9 bases line up with TRBD1. Judging by the DNA end, TRBJ2-7 fits better; the J call may be wrong. CDR1 MDHEN and CDR2 SYDVKM come from the germline V gene. The CDR3 is made up of 15 amino acids. This chain's CDR3 is CASSPGQGSPNEQYF. Here the CDR3 DNA reads TGTGCCAGCAGCCCTGGACAGGGGAGTCCCAATGAGCAGTACTTC.

The V gene is TRBV27, the J gene TRBJ2-7; 16 nucleotides agree with TRBD2. Trimming cost V 7 bases and J 6 bases; bases outside gene matches: 9. CDR1 MNHEY and CDR2 SMNVEV come from the germline V gene (reference sequence). CDR3 size: 16 residues. The chain's CDR3 is CASNQEGTSGGGEQYF. The CDR3 nucleotides are TGTGCCAGCAATCAAGAAGGGACTAGCGGGGGGGGCGAGCAGTACTTC.

This clonotype was picked up a small number of times. V gene TRBV5-6 combines with J gene TRBJ2-1; D is uncertain. Germline values: CDR1 SGHDT, CDR2 YYEEEE. V lost 6 bases, J lost 8 bases, and 9 bases lay in between. The CDR3 spans 11 residues. The chain's CDR3 is CASMMGYEQFF. In DNA, the CDR3 is TGTGCCAGCATGATGGGTTATGAGCAGTTCTTC.

The rearrangement links TRBV20-1 to TRBJ2-7; 10 bases align to TRBD2. Near its end, the DNA agrees better with TRBJ2-5, so the J call may be wrong. The CDR3 is 15 amino acids. The germline V gene has CDR1 DFQATT and CDR2 SNEGSKA (reference sequence). Here the CDR3 DNA reads TGCAGTGCTAGAGATCGGAGACTAGCGGGAGAGACCCAGTACTTC. It encodes CSARDRRLAGETQYF.

Turning to this clonotype: The conserved phenylalanine or tryptophan is not found at the CDR3 terminus, so this likely reflects a read error. The DNA is left out, because the CDR3 cannot be placed on it with certainty; the CDR3 is given as TCRdb lists it. CDR3 loop: CSARVGQTYGSTC. The J gene is TRBJ1-2, the V gene TRBV20-1. The CDR3 adds up to 13 amino acids, both ends counted. The V gene's germline CDR1 is DFQATT and CDR2 SNEGSKA (reference sequence).

The gene calls are TRBV25-1 and TRBJ2-5; a possible D gene is TRBD1 (8 bases). Trimming took 2 bases from V and 1 from J, leaving 14 bases between them. The CDR3 consists of 16 residues. Germline values: CDR1 MGHDK, CDR2 SYGVNS. The CDR3 spells CASSEAGDRTQETQYF. CDR3 in DNA: TGTGCCAGCAGTGAAGCGGGGGACAGGACCCAAGAGACCCAGTACTTC.

With regard to this clonotype: A much bigger clone sits one base away, suggesting this may be a read error. The genes are TRBV12-3 or TRBV12-4 and TRBJ1-5; 10 bases align to TRBD1. The CDR3 spans 17 residues. This CDR3 is CASSQGDRGMRDQHQHF. In DNA form, the CDR3 reads TGTGCCAGCAGTCAGGGGGACAGGGGTATGAGGGATCAGCACCAGCATTTT.

In this sample, this clonotype turned up a few times. The chain uses TRBV4-2 and TRBJ2-3; D gene unclear. The CDR3 has 17 amino acids. The germline V gene has CDR1 LGHNA and CDR2 YNFKEQ. Trimming removed 0 bases at V and 0 bases at J, with 13 bases between. As DNA, the CDR3 is TGTGCCAGCAGCCAAGAGAGGTGGAACCCTAGCACAGATACGCAGTATTTT. It encodes CASSQERWNPSTDTQYF.

As for this clonotype: The junction differs from germline at one of its ends, possibly a read error. CDR3 nucleotides: TGCGTCAGCAGCCATCACATAACAGGGGGCAAGTACACTGAAGCTTTCTTT. Its protein is CVSSHHITGGKYTEAFF. The chain joins TRBV4-1 to TRBJ1-1; 9 nucleotides align to TRBD1. The CDR3 is 17 residues long. Germline V CDR1 and CDR2: MGHRA, YSYEKL.

J is TRBJ2-5 and V is TRBV5-1; 8 bases line up with TRBD1. The CDR3 is 15 residues long. V was pared by 3 bases and J by 1 base, with 5 bases of the junction left unmatched. Per germline, CDR1 SGHRS and CDR2 YFSETQ. The CDR3 DNA sequence: TGCGCCAGCAGCTCAGGGGGCGTTCTCCAAGAGACCCAGTACTTC. This encodes CASSSGGVLQETQYF.

The rearrangement uses TRBV12-3 or TRBV12-4 and TRBJ2-6, with a tentative D call TRBD1 (5 bases). The CDR3 is 16 amino acids. The V end lost 2 bases, the J end lost 4 bases, and 12 bases lay between the germline ends. This chain's CDR3 is CASSLRQGAGANVLTF. The CDR3 nucleotides are TGTGCCAGCAGTTTACGGCAGGGCGCGGGGGCCAACGTCCTGACTTTC.

This chain joins TRBV3-1 and TRBJ2-5, with D perhaps matching TRBD2 (5 bases). The CDR3 consists of 14 residues. Trimming took off 1 base at V and 1 base at J, with 7 bases between the two ends. Germline CDR1 LGHDT, CDR2 YNNKEL (reference sequence). The CDR3 DNA reads as TGTGCCAGCAGCCAAGGAGGGCCCCAAGAGACCCAGTACTTC. It codes for CASSQGGPQETQYF.

The chain joins TRBV19 to TRBJ2-1, with 10 bases lining up with TRBD1. J lost 6 bases, V lost 9 bases, and 5 bases had no gene match. The CDR3 covers 13 residues. CDR1 LNHDA and CDR2 SQIVND come from the germline V gene (reference sequence). DNA of the CDR3: TGTGCCAGCCGGGACAGGGGTATCAATGAGCAGTTCTTC. As protein: CASRDRGINEQFF.

This chain uses TRBV7-8 with TRBJ1-1, with TRBD1 identical over 7 bases. CDR3 size: 18 residues. Germline V gene sequence: CDR1 SGHVS, CDR2 FQNEAQ. V shed 2 bases and J 7 bases; nucleotides not matched to a gene: 19. The CDR3 loop reads CASSLLGPGQRIFIEAFF. DNA of the CDR3: TGTGCCAGCAGCTTATTGGGACCGGGACAGAGGATTTTTATTGAAGCTTTCTTT.

This rearrangement joins TRBV20-1 to TRBJ2-3; maybe TRBD2 (5 bases). Trimming stripped 0 bases from V and 2 bases from J, with 12 bases between. The CDR3 is made up of 15 amino acids. Germline CDR1 and CDR2: DFQATT and SNEGSKA (reference sequence). This CDR3 reads CSARDIGLATDTQYF. Written as DNA, the CDR3 is TGCAGTGCTAGAGATATCGGGCTAGCCACAGATACGCAGTATTTT.